Presented here are 15 T cell receptor beta chains from one specimen sequenced in a study of blood T cell repertoires in COVID-19. TCRdb's table, derived via immunoSEQ multiplex PCR, lists solely in-frame clones and lacks some. The sample gives around 70,000 clones, approximately 81% of which show up once; approximately 5.1% is in the top ten. Source material: peripheral blood. The receptors shown here come from a woman aged 80 or over with active or convalescent COVID-19.

The rearrangement links TRBV7-2 to TRBJ1-5, with TRBD1 matching over 8 bases. The CDR3 length is 14 residues. The trim removed 5 bases at V and 4 bases at J, leaving 4 bases unmatched. Germline lookup yields CDR1 SGHTA and CDR2 FQGNSA. Written as DNA, the CDR3 is TGTGCCAGCAGCCCCCAGGGGGCGAATCAGCCCCAGCATTTT. It encodes CASSPQGANQPQHF.

The CDR3 sequence: CASHFRGRGSISKLFF. CDR3 sequence (DNA): TGTGCCAGTCACTTCCGGGGACGGGGGTCGATCTCGAAACTGTTTTTT. The J gene is TRBJ1-4, the V gene TRBV28, with a weak D call TRBD1 (5 bases). V was trimmed by 9 bases and J by 11 bases, leaving 28 bases between them. The CDR3 spans 16 residues. Germline V gives CDR1 MDHEN, CDR2 SYDVKM.

The rearrangement links TRBV6-2 or TRBV6-3 to TRBJ2-3; weak D call: TRBD2 (6 bases). Germline V gene data show CDR1 as MNHEY and CDR2 as SVGEGT. V was cut by 0 bases and J by 8 bases, with 12 bases left in between. CDR3 length: 14 residues. CDR3 DNA sequence: TGTGCCAGCAGTTACTCGATGCGGGGCCTTACGCAGTATTTT. This sequence encodes CASSYSMRGLTQYF.

The chain employs TRBV19 and TRBJ1-4; D remains unclear. V was cut by 4 bases and J by 4 bases, with 10 bases left in between. Germline CDR1 and CDR2: LNHDA and SQIVND (reference sequence). This CDR3 has 14 residues. CDR3 protein: CASSKEQLNEKLFF. As DNA, the CDR3 is TGTGCCAGTAGTAAGGAACAGCTTAATGAAAAACTGTTTTTT.

The chain has TRBV3-1 (or the pseudogene TRBV3-2) and TRBJ1-4; D is undetermined. The CDR3 is 12 residues long. The germline V and J ends were trimmed by 1 base and 8 bases, with 5 bases remaining between them. Germline lookup yields CDR1 LGHDT and CDR2 YNNKEL (reference sequence). DNA for the CDR3: TGTGCCAGCAGCCAAGTTAAAGAAAAACTGTTTTTT. Its protein is CASSQVKEKLFF.

This chain uses TRBV27 with TRBJ2-7; the D gene is possibly TRBD2 (7 bases). This CDR3 is built from 13 residues. V lost 6 bases, J lost 3 bases, and 12 bases lay in between. The germline gives CDR1 MNHEY, CDR2 SMNVEV (reference sequence). DNA of the CDR3: TGTGCCAGCAGGCCGGGGGGCTACTACGAGCAGTACTTC. Protein: CASRPGGYYEQYF.

The chain recombines TRBV6-2 or TRBV6-3 with TRBJ2-1, with 10 nucleotides matching TRBD2. Germline V CDR1 and CDR2: MNHEY, SVGEGT. CDR3 length: 19 residues. V trimming: 1 base; J trimming: 0 bases; junction bases outside the gene matches: 9. CDR3 coding DNA: TGTGCCAGCAGTTACTTGAGCGGGAGGGCCTCGGGCTCCTACAATGAGCAGTTCTTC. Translation gives CASSYLSGRASGSYNEQFF.

The chain is built from TRBV7-9 and TRBJ1-6; 7 bases match TRBD1. CDR3 length: 14 amino acids. Germline V gene lookup returns CDR1 SEHNR and CDR2 FQNEAQ (reference sequence). Trimming at V came to 5 bases and at J to 5 bases, leaving 3 bases not matched to a gene. The CDR3 region is CASSRDSNNSPLHF. Written as DNA, the CDR3 is TGTGCCAGCAGCCGGGACAGCAATAATTCACCCCTCCACTTT.

The genes are TRBV19 and TRBJ2-5; TRBD1 matches 9 bases. Germline CDR1 reads LNHDA; CDR2 reads SQIVND (reference sequence). The ends lost 6 bases at V and 4 bases at J; junction bases unmatched: 6. CDR3 length equals 14 residues. CDR3 sequence: CASRPTGGRETQYF. The CDR3 DNA is TGTGCCAGTAGGCCGACAGGGGGGAGAGAGACCCAGTACTTC.

Concerning this clone itself: At the DNA level, this CDR3 is encoded by other sequences in the same sample as well. The V and J genes are TRBV5-1 and TRBJ2-5; D is undetermined. The CDR3 runs 13 residues. Germline V CDR1 and CDR2: SGHRS, YFSETQ. V lost 5 bases to trimming and J lost 5 bases, with 13 bases between them. The CDR3 sequence is CASSSLEKETQYF. In DNA, the CDR3 is TGCGCCAGCAGTTCCTTGGAGAAGGAGACCCAGTACTTC. Filled out from reference TRBV5-1 and TRBJ2-5, the complete variable domain reads KAGVTQTPRYLIKTRGQQVTLSCSPISGHRSVSWYQQTPGQGLQFLFEYFSETQRNKGNFPGRFSGRQFSNSRSEMNVSTLELGDSALYLCASSSLEKETQYFGPGTRLLVL.

The chain employs TRBV7-2 and TRBJ1-6; D not certain. The CDR3 is 12 amino acids. Germline V gene sequence: CDR1 SGHTA, CDR2 FQGNSA. Between the trimmed V and J ends, which lost 5 bases and 5 bases, there was a span of 4 bases. CDR3 bases: TGTGCCAGCAGCCAGAATAATTCACCCCTCCACTTT. Encoded protein: CASSQNNSPLHF.

The CDR3 protein is CASSQDQGGNQPQHF. The CDR3 nucleotides are TGTGCCAGCTCACAAGACCAGGGGGGCAATCAGCCCCAGCATTTT. The rearrangement links TRBV18 to TRBJ1-5; 7 bases are a match to TRBD1. Germline lookup yields CDR1 KGHSH and CDR2 LQKENI. V shed 4 bases, J shed 2 bases, and the junction held 5 bases outside the gene matches. The CDR3 has 15 residues.

This clone was detected a few times. The genes are TRBV6-4 and TRBJ1-2; D is uncertain. This CDR3 has 19 amino acids. The ends were cut back, 0 bases at V and 6 bases at J, with 26 bases in the middle. Germline CDR1 reads MRHNA; CDR2 reads SNTAGT. CDR3 nucleotides: TGTGCCAGCAGTGACTCGAGTTTACGAGGCTTTACTCGCTGGGATGGCTACACCTTC. Its protein product is CASSDSSLRGFTRWDGYTF.

This clone appeared a few times. The J gene is TRBJ1-1, the V gene TRBV2; 10 positions match TRBD1. Losses at the gene ends were 7 bases for V and 5 bases for J; bases not matched to a gene: 4. The CDR3 runs to 13 residues. Germline lookup yields CDR1 SNHLY and CDR2 FYNNEI. CDR3 in DNA: TGTGCCAGCACAGACAGGGGGCTTACTGAAGCTTTCTTT. Amino acids: CASTDRGLTEAFF.

CDR3 sequence (DNA): TGTGCCAGTTTGAGGGGGCCTAATGAAAAACTGTTTTTT. Its translation is CASLRGPNEKLFF. This sequence joins TRBV2 and TRBJ1-4, with 7 positions matching TRBD1. The CDR3 extends over 13 amino acids. Per the germline V gene, CDR1 is SNHLY and CDR2 is FYNNEI. Trimming cost V 9 bases and J 3 bases; bases outside gene matches: 4.